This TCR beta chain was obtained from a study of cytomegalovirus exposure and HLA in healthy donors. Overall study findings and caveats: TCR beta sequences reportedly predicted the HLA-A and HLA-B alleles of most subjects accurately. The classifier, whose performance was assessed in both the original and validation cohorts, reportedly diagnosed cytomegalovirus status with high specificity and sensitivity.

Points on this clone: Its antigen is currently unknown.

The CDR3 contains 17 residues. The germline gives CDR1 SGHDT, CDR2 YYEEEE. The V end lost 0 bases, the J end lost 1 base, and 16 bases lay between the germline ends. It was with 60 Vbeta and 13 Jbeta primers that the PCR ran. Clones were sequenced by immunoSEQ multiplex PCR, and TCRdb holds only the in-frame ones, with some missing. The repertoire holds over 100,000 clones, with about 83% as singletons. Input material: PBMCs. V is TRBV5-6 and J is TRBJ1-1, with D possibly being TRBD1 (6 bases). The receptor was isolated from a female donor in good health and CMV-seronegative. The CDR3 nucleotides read TGTGCCAGCAGCTTGGAGATAGTACAGGGTTGGAACACTGAAGCTTTCTTT. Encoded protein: CASSLEIVQGWNTEAFF.